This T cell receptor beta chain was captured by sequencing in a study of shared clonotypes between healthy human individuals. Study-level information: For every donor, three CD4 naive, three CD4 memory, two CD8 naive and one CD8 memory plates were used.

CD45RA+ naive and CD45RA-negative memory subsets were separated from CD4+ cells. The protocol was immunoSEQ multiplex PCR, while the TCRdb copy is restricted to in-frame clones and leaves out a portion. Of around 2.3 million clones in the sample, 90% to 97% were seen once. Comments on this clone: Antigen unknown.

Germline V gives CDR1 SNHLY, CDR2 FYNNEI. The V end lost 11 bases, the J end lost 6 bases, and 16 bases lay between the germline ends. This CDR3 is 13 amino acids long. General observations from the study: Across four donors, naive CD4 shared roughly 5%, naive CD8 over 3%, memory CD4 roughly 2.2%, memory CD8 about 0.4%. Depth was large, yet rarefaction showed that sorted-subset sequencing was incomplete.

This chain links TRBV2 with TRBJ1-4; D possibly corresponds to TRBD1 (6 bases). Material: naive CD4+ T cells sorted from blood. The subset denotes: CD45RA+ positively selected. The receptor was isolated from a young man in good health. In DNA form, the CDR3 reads TGTGCCGCCAAACAGGGCCCTCATGAAAAACTGTTTTTT. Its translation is CAAKQGPHEKLFF.